This T cell receptor beta chain appears in the sequencing data of a study of T cell responses to AZD1222 COVID-19 vaccine. Study-level results: With two AZD1222 doses given, Spike-specific TCR breadth and depth both rose. Epitopes outside B.1.351 and B.1.1.7 mutated regions reportedly drew nearly half of spike TCRs. The sample set comprised mostly white British donors with more females, and clonal diversity was possibly underestimated.

To note about this clone: Antigen specificity is unknown.

Germline loops: CDR1 GTSNPN, CDR2 SVGIG (reference sequence). CDR3 length: 15 residues. With V trimmed by 3 bases and J by 4 bases, 11 bases remained unmatched. The repertoire was sequenced with immunoSEQ multiplex PCR; TCRdb's copy has only in-frame clones and lacks some. The top ten clones hold over 8.5% of a sample with around 110,000 clones, approximately 86% of them seen once. The sequences come from peripheral blood, collected on day 0 of AZD1222 vaccination. This chain uses TRBV30 with TRBJ1-1, with 7 bases identical to TRBD1. The sequence derives from an adult in good health. In DNA form, the CDR3 reads TGTGCCTGGAGGGGAAAACAGGGGCCGGGCACTGAAGCTTTCTTT. Protein product: CAWRGKQGPGTEAFF.